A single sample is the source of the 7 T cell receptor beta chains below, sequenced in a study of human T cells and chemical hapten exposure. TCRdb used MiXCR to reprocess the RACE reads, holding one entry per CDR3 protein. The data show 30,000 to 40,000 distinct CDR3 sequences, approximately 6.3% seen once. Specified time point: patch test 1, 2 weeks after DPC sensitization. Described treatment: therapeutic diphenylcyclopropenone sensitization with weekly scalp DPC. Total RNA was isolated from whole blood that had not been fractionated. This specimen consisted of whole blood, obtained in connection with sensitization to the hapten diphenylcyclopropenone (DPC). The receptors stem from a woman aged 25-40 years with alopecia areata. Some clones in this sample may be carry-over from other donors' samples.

CDR3 amino acids: CSVEFWQGKRTQYF. The CDR3 bases are TGCAGCGTTGAGTTTTGGCAGGGGAAGAGGACCCAGTACTTC. This sequence joins TRBV29-1 and TRBJ2-5; D possibly corresponds to TRBD1 (6 bases). This CDR3 is built from 14 residues. CDR1 and CDR2 from the germline V gene are SQVTM and ANQGSEA. V lost 3 bases to trimming and J lost 7 bases, with 18 bases between them.

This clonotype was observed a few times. The chain's CDR3 is CASSLQLGGELFF. As DNA, the CDR3 is TGTGCCAGCAGCCTGCAGCTAGGTGGAGAGCTGTTTTTT. The chain has TRBV3-1 and TRBJ2-2, with D unresolved. The V gene lost 4 bases and the J gene lost 11 bases, with 14 bases spanning the gap. Germline V CDR1 and CDR2: LGHDT, YNNKEL (reference sequence). The CDR3 sequence is 13 residues long.

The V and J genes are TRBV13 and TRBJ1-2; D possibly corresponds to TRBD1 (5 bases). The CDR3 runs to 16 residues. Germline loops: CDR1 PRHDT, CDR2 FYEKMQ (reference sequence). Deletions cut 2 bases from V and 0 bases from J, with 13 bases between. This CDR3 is CASSLSRGETNYGYTF. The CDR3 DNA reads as TGTGCCAGCAGCTTATCCCGGGGCGAGACTAACTATGGCTACACCTTC.

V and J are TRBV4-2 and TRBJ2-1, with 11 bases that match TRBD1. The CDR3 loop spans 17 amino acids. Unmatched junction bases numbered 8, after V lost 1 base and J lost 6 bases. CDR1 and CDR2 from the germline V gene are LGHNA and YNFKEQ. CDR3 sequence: CASSQVFRGQGANEQFF. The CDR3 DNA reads TGTGCCAGCAGCCAAGTTTTCCGAGGACAGGGGGCCAATGAGCAGTTCTTC.

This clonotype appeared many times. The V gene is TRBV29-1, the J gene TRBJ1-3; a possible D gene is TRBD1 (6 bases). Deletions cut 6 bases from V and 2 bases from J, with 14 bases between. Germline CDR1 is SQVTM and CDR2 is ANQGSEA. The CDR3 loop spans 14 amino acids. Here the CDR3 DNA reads TGCAGCGTCGCCCCCAGGGGCGCTGGAAACACCATATATTTT. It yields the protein CSVAPRGAGNTIYF.

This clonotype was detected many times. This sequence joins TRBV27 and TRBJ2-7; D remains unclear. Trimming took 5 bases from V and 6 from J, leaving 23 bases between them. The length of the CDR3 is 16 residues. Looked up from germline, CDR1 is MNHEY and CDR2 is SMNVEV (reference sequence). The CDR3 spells CASSPAALPQFSEQYF. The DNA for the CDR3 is TGTGCCAGCAGTCCGGCTGCGCTTCCCCAGTTTTCCGAGCAGTACTTC.

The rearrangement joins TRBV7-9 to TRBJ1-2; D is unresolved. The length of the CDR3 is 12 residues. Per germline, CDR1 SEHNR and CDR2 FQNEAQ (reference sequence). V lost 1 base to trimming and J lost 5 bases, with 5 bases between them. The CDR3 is CASSLDDYGYTF. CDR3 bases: TGTGCCAGCAGCTTAGACGATTATGGCTACACCTTC.